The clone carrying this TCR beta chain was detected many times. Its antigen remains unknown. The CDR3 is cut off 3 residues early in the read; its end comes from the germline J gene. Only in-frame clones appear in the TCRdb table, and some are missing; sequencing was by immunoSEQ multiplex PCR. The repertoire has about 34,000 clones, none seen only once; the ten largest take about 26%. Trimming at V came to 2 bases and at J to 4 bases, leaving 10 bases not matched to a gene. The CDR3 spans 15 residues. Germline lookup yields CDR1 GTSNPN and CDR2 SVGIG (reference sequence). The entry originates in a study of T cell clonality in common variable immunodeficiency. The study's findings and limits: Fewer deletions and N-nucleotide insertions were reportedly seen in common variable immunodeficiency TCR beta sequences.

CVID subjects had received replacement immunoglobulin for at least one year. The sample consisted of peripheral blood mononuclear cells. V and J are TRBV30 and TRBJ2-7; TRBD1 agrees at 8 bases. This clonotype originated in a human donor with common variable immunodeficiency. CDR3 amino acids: CAWSSPTGVPYEQYF. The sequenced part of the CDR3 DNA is TGTGCCTGGAGTTCACCGACAGGGGTGCCTTACGAG.